The 18 T cell receptor beta chains in this list originate from one sample, sequenced in a study of cytomegalovirus exposure and HLA in healthy donors. Use of 60 Vbeta and 13 Jbeta primers characterized the PCR. The table came from immunoSEQ multiplex PCR; TCRdb's copy has only in-frame clones and leaves some out. This sample has some 170,000 clones, with about two thirds found just once. The sample comprised PBMCs. The receptors shown here come from a human donor in good health.

This chain joins TRBV11-3 and TRBJ2-3, with TRBD2 identical over 9 bases. The V segment lost 0 bases and the J segment 1 base; nucleotides outside the gene matches: 5. This CDR3 spans 17 amino acids. Germline-derived CDR1 and CDR2 are SGHNT and YENEEA. This CDR3 is CASSLDLRTSGTDTQYF. Written as DNA, the CDR3 is TGTGCCAGCAGCTTAGATCTCAGGACTAGCGGCACAGATACGCAGTATTTT.

The chain combines TRBV13 with TRBJ1-1, with D possibly being TRBD1 (6 bases). This CDR3 spans 16 amino acids. Per germline, CDR1 PRHDT and CDR2 FYEKMQ (reference sequence). Trimming removed 1 base at V and 0 bases at J, with 12 bases between. CDR3 coding DNA: TGTGCCAGCAGCTTAGAAGGGGGTGTCATGAACACTGAAGCTTTCTTT. Amino acids: CASSLEGGVMNTEAFF.

The chain combines TRBV7-8 with TRBJ1-5, with D maybe TRBD1 (6 bases). Per the germline V gene, CDR1 is SGHVS and CDR2 is FQNEAQ. The CDR3 has 18 residues. The V gene lost 0 bases and the J gene lost 0 bases, with 15 bases spanning the gap. CDR3 amino acids: CASSLAREGESSNQPQHF. CDR3 DNA: TGTGCCAGCAGCTTAGCGCGGGAGGGGGAATCTAGCAATCAGCCCCAGCATTTT.

Only a few counts were recorded for this clone. This chain links TRBV11-2 with TRBJ2-1, with D possibly matching TRBD1 (5 bases). The germline V gene encodes CDR1 SGHAT and CDR2 FQNNGV. This CDR3 is 17 amino acids long. V lost 5 bases and J lost 3, with 20 bases in between. CDR3: CASSHLPHQGNYNEQFF. CDR3 bases: TGTGCCAGCAGCCACTTACCGCACCAGGGCAACTACAATGAGCAGTTCTTC. Full variable domain (remainder filled in from reference TRBV11-2 and TRBJ2-1): EAGVAQSPRYKIIEKRQSVAFWCNPISGHATLYWYQQILGQGPKLLIQFQNNGVVDDSQLPKDRFSAERLKGVDSTLKIQPAKLEDSAVYLCASSHLPHQGNYNEQFFGPGTRLTVL.

V usage is TRBV5-8 and J usage is TRBJ2-3; TRBD1 agrees at 10 bases. CDR1 and CDR2 (germline): SGHTS, YDEGEE. This CDR3 has 14 residues. Trimming cost V 5 bases and J 6 bases; bases outside gene matches: 6. The CDR3 region is CASRPGTGVDTQYF. The DNA for the CDR3 is TGTGCCAGCAGGCCCGGGACAGGGGTCGATACGCAGTATTTT.

The chain carries TRBV2 and TRBJ1-2, with D unresolved. The germline V gene has CDR1 SNHLY and CDR2 FYNNEI. Trimming removed 8 bases from V and 7 bases from J, with 17 bases in between. CDR3 length equals 13 residues. CDR3 loop: CASVVGSHSGYTF. CDR3 coding DNA: TGTGCCAGCGTTGTAGGCAGTCACAGTGGCTACACCTTC. The complete variable domain, with remaining parts taken from reference TRBV2 and TRBJ1-2, reads EPEVTQTPSHQVTQMGQEVILRCVPISNHLYFYWYRQILGQKVEFLVSFYNNEISEKSEIFDDQFSVERPDGSNFTLKIRSTKLEDSAMYFCASVVGSHSGYTFGSGTRLTVV.

This clone was found once. The chain combines TRBV7-9 with TRBJ2-7, with a weak D call TRBD2 (5 bases). The germline V and J ends were trimmed by 5 bases and 0 bases, with 8 bases remaining between them. The CDR3 consists of 13 residues. CDR1 and CDR2 (germline): SEHNR, FQNEAQ (reference sequence). The CDR3: CASSTRDSYEQYF. The CDR3 region has the DNA TGTGCCAGCAGCACCCGGGACTCCTACGAGCAGTACTTC. Filled out from reference TRBV7-9 and TRBJ2-7, the complete variable domain reads DTGVSQNPRHKITKRGQNVTFRCDPISEHNRLYWYRQTLGQGPEFLTYFQNEAQLEKSRLLSDRFSAERPKGSFSTLEIQRTEQGDSAMYLCASSTRDSYEQYFGPGTRLTVT.

This clone was observed a single time. The CDR3 DNA reads as TGCGCCAGCAGCACACAACAGGGGTCTGAAGCTTTCTTT. Amino acid sequence: CASSTQQGSEAFF. The rearrangement joins TRBV5-1 to TRBJ1-1; 7 nucleotides align to TRBD1. V lost 4 bases to trimming and J lost 6 bases; unmatched junction nucleotides: 6. Germline assignment: CDR1 SGHRS and CDR2 YFSETQ. The CDR3 contains 13 residues.

This CDR3 reads CASSLILAGHYEQYF. The CDR3 region has the DNA TGTGCCAGCAGCTTAATACTAGCGGGGCACTACGAGCAGTACTTC. The V call is TRBV7-2, the J call TRBJ2-5; 10 bases match TRBD2. The better agreement between TRBJ2-7 and the DNA end casts doubt on the J call. The germline V gene encodes CDR1 SGHTA and CDR2 FQGNSA. CDR3 length equals 15 residues.

The chain couples TRBV27 to TRBJ1-5; no reliable D call. There are 20 residues in the CDR3. CDR1 is MNHEY and CDR2 is SMNVEV in the germline V gene (reference sequence). The V gene lost 6 bases and the J gene lost 6 bases, with 33 bases spanning the gap. DNA for the CDR3: TGTGCCAGCAGGTACTCGGTCGGCGATCCGGCCAGGCGACCTATTCAGCCCCAGCATTTT. Translating gives CASRYSVGDPARRPIQPQHF.

This chain uses TRBV7-9 with TRBJ2-7, with TRBD2 as a possible D gene (7 bases). The V gene's germline CDR1 is SEHNR and CDR2 FQNEAQ (reference sequence). V dropped 5 bases and J dropped 0 bases, with 17 bases sitting between them. This CDR3 has 16 amino acids. CDR3 in amino acids: CASSPSGGLYSYEQYF. CDR3 sequence (DNA): TGTGCCAGCAGCCCCTCCGGGGGGCTTTACTCCTACGAGCAGTACTTC.

This rearrangement joins TRBV9 to TRBJ2-1; 7 nucleotides agree with TRBD2. The V gene end was trimmed by 3 bases and the J gene end by 2 bases; junction bases not matched to a gene: 5. Germline CDR1 is SGDLS and CDR2 is YYNGEE. CDR3 length: 15 residues. The CDR3 DNA reads TGTGCCAGCAGCGCCCGGGGGGACCCCTACAATGAGCAGTTCTTC. It specifies CASSARGDPYNEQFF.

The V gene is TRBV7-9, the J gene TRBJ2-3; D ambiguous. With 1 base removed from V and 3 bases from J, the gap between germline ends came to 5 bases. Germline CDR1 reads SEHNR; CDR2 reads FQNEAQ (reference sequence). The length of the CDR3 is 13 residues. The CDR3 region has the DNA TGTGCCAGCAGCTTAGTTCAGACAGATACGCAGTATTTT. This gives the protein CASSLVQTDTQYF.

The chain couples TRBV7-3 to TRBJ2-7, with 7 nucleotides matching TRBD1. Trimming removed 3 bases from V and 0 bases from J; junction bases left unmatched: 2. The V gene's germline CDR1 is SGHTA and CDR2 FQGTGA. This CDR3 contains 14 residues. In DNA form, the CDR3 reads TGTGCCAGCAGCTTGGCAGGGGGCTCCTACGAGCAGTACTTC. Protein: CASSLAGGSYEQYF.

This clone was seen more than once but under ten times. This rearrangement joins TRBV10-3 to TRBJ1-1, with 10 bases lining up with TRBD1. Trimming took 3 bases from V and 7 from J; bases not matched to a gene: 5. This CDR3 region has 14 residues. Germline loops: CDR1 ENHRY, CDR2 SYGVKD. CDR3 nucleotide sequence: TGTGCCATCAGTGACCGGGGACAGGGGCTTGAAGCTTTCTTT. Residues: CAISDRGQGLEAFF.

This clone turned up a few times. V usage is TRBV6-5 and J usage is TRBJ1-1; 7 nucleotides line up with TRBD1. Germline V gene sequence: CDR1 MNHEY, CDR2 SVGAGI. With V trimmed by 4 bases and J by 4 bases, 3 bases remained unmatched. The CDR3 is 13 residues long. CDR3 in amino acids: CASSFQGVTEAFF. CDR3 sequence (DNA): TGTGCCAGCAGTTTTCAGGGGGTCACTGAAGCTTTCTTT.

The V gene is TRBV6-1, the J gene TRBJ2-7; D gene uncertain. Germline CDR1 is MNHNS and CDR2 is SASEGT. The CDR3 is 13 amino acids. V lost 3 bases to trimming and J lost 2 bases, with 8 bases between them. The CDR3 region is CASSDQDTYEQYF. CDR3 sequence (DNA): TGTGCCAGCAGTGATCAGGATACCTACGAGCAGTACTTC.

The chain recombines TRBV5-1 with TRBJ1-1; TRBD1 agrees at 7 bases. The CDR3 is 17 amino acids. Trimming removed 0 bases from V and 3 bases from J; junction bases left unmatched: 11. In germline, CDR1 is SGHRS, CDR2 YFSETQ. The DNA for the CDR3 is TGCGCCAGCAGCTTGGGATACCGACAGGGCAGGGACACTGAAGCTTTCTTT. As protein: CASSLGYRQGRDTEAFF.